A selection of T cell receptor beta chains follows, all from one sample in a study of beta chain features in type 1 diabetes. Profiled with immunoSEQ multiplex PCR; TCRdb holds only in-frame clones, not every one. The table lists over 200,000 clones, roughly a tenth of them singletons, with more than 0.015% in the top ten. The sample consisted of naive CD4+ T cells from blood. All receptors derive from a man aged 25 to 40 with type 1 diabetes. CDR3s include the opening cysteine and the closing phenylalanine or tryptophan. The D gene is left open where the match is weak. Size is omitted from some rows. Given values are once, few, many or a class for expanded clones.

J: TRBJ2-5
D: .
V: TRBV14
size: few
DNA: TGTGCCAGCAGCCAAGGGGCGCGAGAGACCCAGTACTTC
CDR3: CASSQGARETQYF

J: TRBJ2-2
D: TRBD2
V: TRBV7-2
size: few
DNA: TGTGCCAGCCCCCTTAGCGGGGGGTCGAACACCGGGGAGCTGTTTTTT
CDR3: CASPLSGGSNTGELFF

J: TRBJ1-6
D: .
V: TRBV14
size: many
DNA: TGTGCCAGCAGCCTAAATTCACCCCTCCACTTT
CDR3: CASSLNSPLHF

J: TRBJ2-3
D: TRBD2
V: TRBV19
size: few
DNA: TGTGCCAGTAGTACCACCGGGGGGTCGGGCACAGATACGCAGTATTTT
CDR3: CASSTTGGSGTDTQYF

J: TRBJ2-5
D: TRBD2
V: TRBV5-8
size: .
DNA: TGTGCTTCTCTCCGCTGGGAGGGAGAGACCCAGTACTTC
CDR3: CASLRWEGETQYF

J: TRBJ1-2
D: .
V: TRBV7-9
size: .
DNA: TGTGCCAGCAGCTTATCCCCCTCAGGGCTTCTAATCTATGGCTACACCTTC
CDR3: CASSLSPSGLLIYGYTF

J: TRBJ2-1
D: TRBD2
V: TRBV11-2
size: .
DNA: TGTGCCAGCAGCTCCGGCCCACTAGCGGGGAATGAGCAGTTCTTC
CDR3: CASSSGPLAGNEQFF

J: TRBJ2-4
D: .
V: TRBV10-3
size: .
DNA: TGTGCCATCAGTGACGGGTCCGGCCAGCCCGGGTACTTC
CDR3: CAISDGSGQPGYF

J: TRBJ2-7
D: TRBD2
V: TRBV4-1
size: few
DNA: TGCGCCAGCAGCCAAGTCACTAGCGGGGGGTCCCCCTACGAGCAGTACTTC
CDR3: CASSQVTSGGSPYEQYF

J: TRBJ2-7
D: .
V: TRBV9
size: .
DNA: TGTGCCAGCAGCGTAGGAGGGCTCCTCTCCTACGAGCAGTACTTC
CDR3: CASSVGGLLSYEQYF

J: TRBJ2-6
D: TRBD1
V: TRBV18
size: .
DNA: TGTGCCAGCTCACCAATAAGGGGACAGTCGCCCCTAGCCGTCCTGACTTTC
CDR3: CASSPIRGQSPLAVLTF

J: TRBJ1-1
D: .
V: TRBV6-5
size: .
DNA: TGTGCCAGCAGTTACTATCGGGTTGTGAACACTGAAGCTTTCTTT
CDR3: CASSYYRVVNTEAFF

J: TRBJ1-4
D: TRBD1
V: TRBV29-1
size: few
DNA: TGCAGCGTTGTGCCAGGGGGCGGTGAAAAACTGTTTTTT
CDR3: CSVVPGGGEKLFF

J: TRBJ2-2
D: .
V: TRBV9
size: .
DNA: TGTGCCAGCAGCGTAGTGGCAGGGAATATTAACACCGGGGAGCTGTTTTTT
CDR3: CASSVVAGNINTGELFF

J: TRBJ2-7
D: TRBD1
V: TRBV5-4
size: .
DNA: TGTGCCAGCAGCGGGGGACAGGGGCCTTCCTACGAGCAGTACTTC
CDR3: CASSGGQGPSYEQYF

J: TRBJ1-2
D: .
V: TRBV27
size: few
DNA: TGTGCCAGCAGTTTAGGTGGCTTCGGGAGTGGCTACACCTTC
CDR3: CASSLGGFGSGYTF

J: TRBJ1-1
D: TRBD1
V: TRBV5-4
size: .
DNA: TGTGCCAGCAGCTTCACAGGGGGCACTGAAGCTTTCTTT
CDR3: CASSFTGGTEAFF

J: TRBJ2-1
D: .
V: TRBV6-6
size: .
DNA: TGTGCCAGCAGTTACGACAGAGCACCCATAGGCAATGAGCAGTTCTTC
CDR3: CASSYDRAPIGNEQFF

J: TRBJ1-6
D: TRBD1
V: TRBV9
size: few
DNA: TGTGCCAGCAGCATGGGACAGGGTGATTCACCCCTCCACTTT
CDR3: CASSMGQGDSPLHF

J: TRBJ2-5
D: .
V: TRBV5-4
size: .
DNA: TGTGCCAGCAGCTCACGGGGTATTGAAGAGACCCAGTACTTC
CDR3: CASSSRGIEETQYF

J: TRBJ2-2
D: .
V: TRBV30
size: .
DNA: TGTGCCTGGAGCCCTGCGAACACCGGGGAGCTGTTTTTT
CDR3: CAWSPANTGELFF

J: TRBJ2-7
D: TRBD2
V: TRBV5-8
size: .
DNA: TGTGCCAGCAGCTTTAGGGGGACTAGCTCCTACGAGCAGTACTTC
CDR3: CASSFRGTSSYEQYF

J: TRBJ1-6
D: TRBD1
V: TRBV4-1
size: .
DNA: TGCGCCAGCAGCGCCCGGGACAGCAGCAGCTCCTATAATTCACCCCTCCACTTT
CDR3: CASSARDSSSSYNSPLHF

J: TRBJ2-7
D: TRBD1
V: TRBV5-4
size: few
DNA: TGTGCCAGCAGCTTACAGGGGACCTACGAGCAGTACTTC
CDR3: CASSLQGTYEQYF

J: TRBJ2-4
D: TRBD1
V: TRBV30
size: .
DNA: TGTGCCTGGAGTGTACTTCGACAGGGGGCGAAGGTAGCCAAAAACATTCAGTACTTC
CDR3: CAWSVLRQGAKVAKNIQYF

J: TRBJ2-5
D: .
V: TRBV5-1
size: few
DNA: TGCGCCAGCAGCAGGACAGTGAAAGAGACCCAGTACTTC
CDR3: CASSRTVKETQYF

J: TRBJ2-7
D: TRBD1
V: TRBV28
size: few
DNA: TGTGCCAGCAGTCGTCCCGGGACAGGGGAGGTAGAGCAGTACTTC
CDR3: CASSRPGTGEVEQYF

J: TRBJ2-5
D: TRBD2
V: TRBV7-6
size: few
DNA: TGTGCCAGCAGCTTAGCTCGGGGGGACCAGTACTTC
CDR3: CASSLARGDQYF

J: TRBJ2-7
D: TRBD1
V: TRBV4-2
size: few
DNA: TGTGCCAGCAGCCAAGAGAGACAGGGCTCCAACGAGCAGTACTTC
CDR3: CASSQERQGSNEQYF

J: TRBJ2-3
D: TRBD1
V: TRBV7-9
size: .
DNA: TGTGCCAGCAGCTTAGCCCTGGGACAGGGGGCCGATACGCAGTATTTT
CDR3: CASSLALGQGADTQYF

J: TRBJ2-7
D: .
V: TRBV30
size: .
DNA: TGTGCCTGGAAAAAAAAGGGGTTCGAGCAGTACTTC
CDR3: CAWKKKGFEQYF

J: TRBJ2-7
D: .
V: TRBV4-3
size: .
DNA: TGCGCCAGCAGCCAGGACGTGCTAGCGTACTCCTCCGAGCAGTACTTC
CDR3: CASSQDVLAYSSEQYF

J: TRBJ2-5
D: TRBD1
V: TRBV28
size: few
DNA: TGTGCCAGCAGCTCTACCGGGACAGGCGGCCAAGAGACCCAGTACTTC
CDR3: CASSSTGTGGQETQYF

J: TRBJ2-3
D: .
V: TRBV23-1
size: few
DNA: TGCGCCAGCAGTCACCAGGCCCTAGGGGTCCTTCTCTTCACAGATACGCAGTATTTT
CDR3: CASSHQALGVLLFTDTQYF

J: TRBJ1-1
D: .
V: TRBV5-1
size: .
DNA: TGCGCCAGCAGGCCCCAGAATTTGAACACTGAAGCTTTCTTT
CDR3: CASRPQNLNTEAFF

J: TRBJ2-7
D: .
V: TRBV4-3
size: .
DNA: TGCGCCAGCAGCCAACACCTGGGTACTCGGGGCGAGCAGTACTTC
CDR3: CASSQHLGTRGEQYF

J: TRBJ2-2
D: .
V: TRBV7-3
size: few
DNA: TGTGCCAGCAGCCCGCACAGGGACGCCGGGGAGCTGTTTTTT
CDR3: CASSPHRDAGELFF

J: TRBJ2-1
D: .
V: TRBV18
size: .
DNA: TGTGCCAGCTCACCAGGGAGGAATGAGCAGTTCTTC
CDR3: CASSPGRNEQFF

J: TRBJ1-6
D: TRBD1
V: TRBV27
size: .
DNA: TGTGCCGCCGCTTTTTCAGGGGGAAATAATTCACCCCTCCACTTT
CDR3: CAAAFSGGNNSPLHF

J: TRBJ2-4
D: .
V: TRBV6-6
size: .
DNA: TGTGCCAGCACCGAGACAAGGGCCAAAAACATTCAGTACTTC
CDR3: CASTETRAKNIQYF

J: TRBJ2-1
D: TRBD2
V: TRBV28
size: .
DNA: TGTGCCAGCAGTTTAGCGGCTAGCGGGGACAATGAGCAGTTCTTC
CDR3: CASSLAASGDNEQFF

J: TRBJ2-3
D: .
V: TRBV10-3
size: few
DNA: TGTGCCATCAGTGGGCAGAATTACACAGATACGCAGTATTTT
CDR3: CAISGQNYTDTQYF